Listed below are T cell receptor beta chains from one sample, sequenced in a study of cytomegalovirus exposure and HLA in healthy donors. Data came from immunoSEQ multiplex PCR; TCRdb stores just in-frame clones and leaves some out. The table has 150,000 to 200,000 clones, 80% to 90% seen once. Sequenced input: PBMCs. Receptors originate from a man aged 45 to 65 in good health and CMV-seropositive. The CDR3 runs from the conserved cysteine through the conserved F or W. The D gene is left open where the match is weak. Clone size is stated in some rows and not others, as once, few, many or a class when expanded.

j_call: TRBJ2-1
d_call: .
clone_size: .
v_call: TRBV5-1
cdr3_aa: CASSLAPGQGVREQFF
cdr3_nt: TGCGCCAGCAGCTTGGCACCGGGACAAGGGGTTAGAGAGCAGTTCTTC

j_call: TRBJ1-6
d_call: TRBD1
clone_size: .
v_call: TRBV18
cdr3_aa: CASSPKGTGGGSPLHF
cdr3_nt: TGTGCCAGCTCACCAAAAGGGACAGGGGGAGGTTCACCCCTCCACTTT

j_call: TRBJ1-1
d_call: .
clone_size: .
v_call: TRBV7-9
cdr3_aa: CASSSDRKVNTEAFF
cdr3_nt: TGTGCCAGCAGCTCTGACAGAAAAGTCAACACTGAAGCTTTCTTT

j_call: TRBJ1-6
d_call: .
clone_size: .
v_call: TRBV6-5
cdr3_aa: CASSYSRVLVNSPLHF
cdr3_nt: TGTGCCAGCAGTTACTCGAGGGTCTTAGTTAATTCACCCCTCCACTTT

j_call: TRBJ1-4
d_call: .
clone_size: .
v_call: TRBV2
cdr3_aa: CASRRGSRVNEKLFF
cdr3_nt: TGTGCCAGCAGGAGAGGTTCCAGGGTCAATGAAAAACTGTTTTTT

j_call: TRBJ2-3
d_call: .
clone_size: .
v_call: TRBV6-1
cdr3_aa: CASGFSGGWTDTQYF
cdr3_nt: TGTGCCAGCGGTTTCAGCGGAGGGTGGACAGATACGCAGTATTTT

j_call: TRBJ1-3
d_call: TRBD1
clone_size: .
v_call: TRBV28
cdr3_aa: CASSLGQDRNTIYF
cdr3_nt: TGTGCCAGCAGCTTGGGACAGGATAGAAACACCATATATTTT

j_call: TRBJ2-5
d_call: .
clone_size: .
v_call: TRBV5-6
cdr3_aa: CASSYDSQETQYF
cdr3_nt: TGTGCCAGCAGTTACGACAGCCAAGAGACCCAGTACTTC

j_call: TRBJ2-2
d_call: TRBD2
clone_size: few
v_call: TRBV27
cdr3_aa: CASSPPQLAGATGELFF
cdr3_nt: TGTGCCAGCAGTCCTCCCCAACTAGCGGGAGCGACCGGGGAGCTGTTTTTT

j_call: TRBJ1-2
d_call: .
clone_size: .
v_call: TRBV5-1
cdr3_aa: CASSLTVTDYGYTF
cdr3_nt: TGCGCCAGCAGCTTAACAGTCACGGACTATGGCTACACCTTC

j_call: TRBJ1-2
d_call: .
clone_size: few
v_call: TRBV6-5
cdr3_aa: CASSYSGGLGRGYTF
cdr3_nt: TGTGCCAGCAGTTACAGCGGGGGATTAGGAAGGGGCTACACCTTC

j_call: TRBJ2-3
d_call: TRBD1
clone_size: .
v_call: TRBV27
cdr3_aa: CASRRDRGTDTQYF
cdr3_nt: TGTGCCAGCAGAAGGGACAGGGGGACAGATACGCAGTATTTT

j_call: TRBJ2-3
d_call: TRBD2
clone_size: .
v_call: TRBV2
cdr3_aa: CATERRGATDTQYF
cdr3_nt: TGTGCCACCGAGAGGCGGGGGGCCACAGATACGCAGTATTTT

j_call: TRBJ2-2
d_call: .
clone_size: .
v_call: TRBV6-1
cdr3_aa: CASSEGGRNTGELFF
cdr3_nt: TGTGCCAGCAGTGAAGGGGGCAGGAACACCGGGGAGCTGTTTTTT

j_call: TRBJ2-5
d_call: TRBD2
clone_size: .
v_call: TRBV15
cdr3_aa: CATSRAGVGETQYF
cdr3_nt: TGTGCCACCAGCAGGGCGGGAGTGGGGGAGACCCAGTACTTC

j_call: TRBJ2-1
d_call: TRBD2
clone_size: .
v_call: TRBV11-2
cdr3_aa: CASSLRDSGRNEQFF
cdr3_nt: TGTGCCAGCAGCTTACGAGATAGCGGGAGGAATGAGCAGTTCTTC

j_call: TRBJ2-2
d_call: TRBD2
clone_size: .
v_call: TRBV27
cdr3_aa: CASSPRRPAGRGTGELFF
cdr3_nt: TGTGCCAGCAGTCCTCGGCGTCCAGCGGGGAGGGGCACCGGGGAGCTGTTTTTT

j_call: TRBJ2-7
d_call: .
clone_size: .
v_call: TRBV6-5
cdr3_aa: CASSSTGSYEQYF
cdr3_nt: TGTGCCAGCAGTTCAACAGGGTCCTACGAGCAGTACTTC

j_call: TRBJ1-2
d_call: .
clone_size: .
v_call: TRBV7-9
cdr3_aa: CASSSQVDYGYTF
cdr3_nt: TGTGCCAGCAGTTCCCAGGTAGACTATGGCTACACCTTC

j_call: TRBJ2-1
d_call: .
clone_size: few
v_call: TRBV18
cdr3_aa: CASSPNRVRDNEQFF
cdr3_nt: TGTGCCAGCTCACCTAACAGGGTCCGGGACAATGAGCAGTTCTTC

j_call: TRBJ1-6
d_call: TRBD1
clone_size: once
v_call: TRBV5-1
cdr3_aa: CASSQGQGNSPLHF
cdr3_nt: TGCGCCAGCAGCCAGGGACAGGGTAATTCACCCCTCCACTTT

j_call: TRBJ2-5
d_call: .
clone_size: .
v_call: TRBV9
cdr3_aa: CASSVSWGPQETQYF
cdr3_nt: TGTGCCAGCAGCGTTAGTTGGGGGCCCCAAGAGACCCAGTACTTC

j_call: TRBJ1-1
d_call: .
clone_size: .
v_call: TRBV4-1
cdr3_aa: CASSQDMGAHTEAFF
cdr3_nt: TGCGCCAGCAGCCAAGATATGGGGGCTCACACTGAAGCTTTCTTT

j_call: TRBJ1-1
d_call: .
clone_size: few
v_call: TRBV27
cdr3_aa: CASSLSGAQAEAFF
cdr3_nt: TGTGCCAGCAGTTTATCTGGGGCCCAAGCTGAAGCTTTCTTT

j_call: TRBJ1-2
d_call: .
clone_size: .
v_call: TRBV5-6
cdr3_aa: CASSPKSHRTIYGYTF
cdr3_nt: TGTGCCAGCAGCCCTAAATCTCACAGGACCATCTATGGCTACACCTTC

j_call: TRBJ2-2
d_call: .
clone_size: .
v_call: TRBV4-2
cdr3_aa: CASSQVWGTTGTNTGELFF
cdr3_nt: TGTGCCAGCAGCCAAGTTTGGGGGACGACAGGTACGAACACCGGGGAGCTGTTTTTT

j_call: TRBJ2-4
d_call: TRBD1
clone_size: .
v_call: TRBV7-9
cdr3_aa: CASSLPTGGNIQYF
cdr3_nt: TGTGCCAGCAGCTTGCCGACAGGGGGGAACATTCAGTACTTC

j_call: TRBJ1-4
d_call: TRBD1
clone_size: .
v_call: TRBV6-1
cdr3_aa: CASRDRPNEKLFF
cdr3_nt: TGTGCCAGCAGGGACAGGCCTAATGAAAAACTGTTTTTT